A selection of T cell receptor beta chains follows, all from one sample in a study of T cell responses to AZD1222 COVID-19 vaccine. Sequencing used immunoSEQ multiplex PCR; TCRdb keeps in-frame clones, though not all of them. The sample lists about 160,000 clones; just over 90% were seen once. Here the sequenced sample was peripheral blood, taken on day 0 of MenACWY control vaccination. These receptors all come from an adult in good health. The CDR3 runs from the conserved cysteine through the conserved F or W. Fields, in order: clone size, V gene, J gene, D gene, CDR3 DNA, CDR3 protein. A D gene is named only where the DNA matches it firmly. A row's size may be missing; if present it is once, few, many or a size class.

clone_size: -; v_call: TRBV5-5; j_call: TRBJ2-7; d_call: TRBD2; cdr3_nt: TGTGCCAGCAGCTATTCAGGCGGGAGTTTATACGAGCAGTACTTC; cdr3_aa: CASSYSGGSLYEQYF
clone_size: -; v_call: TRBV4-1; j_call: TRBJ1-2; d_call: -; cdr3_nt: TGCGCCAGCAGGAGGGGGTTCTCTCAACTAGATGGCTACACCTTC; cdr3_aa: CASRRGFSQLDGYTF
clone_size: -; v_call: TRBV10-3; j_call: TRBJ2-7; d_call: TRBD2; cdr3_nt: TGTGCCATCAGGAGACTAGCGGGAGAAAACGAGCAGTACTTC; cdr3_aa: CAIRRLAGENEQYF
clone_size: -; v_call: TRBV4-2; j_call: TRBJ2-7; d_call: -; cdr3_nt: TGTGCCAGCAGCCAAGAATTAGGGACGGCGACCTACGAGCAGTACTTC; cdr3_aa: CASSQELGTATYEQYF
clone_size: -; v_call: TRBV6-2/TRBV6-3; j_call: TRBJ1-2; d_call: -; cdr3_nt: TGTGCCAGCAGTTACGCAGGGCACGACTATGGCTACACCTTC; cdr3_aa: CASSYAGHDYGYTF
clone_size: -; v_call: TRBV10-2; j_call: TRBJ2-5; d_call: -; cdr3_nt: TGCGCCAGCAGTGATAACAGGTGGGAGACCCAGTACTTC; cdr3_aa: CASSDNRWETQYF
clone_size: -; v_call: TRBV5-1; j_call: TRBJ2-7; d_call: -; cdr3_nt: TGCGCCAGCAGCTCCCGTCGGTCCGAGCAGTACTTC; cdr3_aa: CASSSRRSEQYF
clone_size: -; v_call: TRBV28; j_call: TRBJ1-5; d_call: -; cdr3_nt: TGTGCCAGCAACACAGATTATAGCAATCAGCCCCAGCATTTT; cdr3_aa: CASNTDYSNQPQHF
clone_size: -; v_call: TRBV9; j_call: TRBJ2-7; d_call: TRBD2; cdr3_nt: TGTGCCAGCAGCGTCGGGACTAGCGGGAGGCACGAGCAGTACTTC; cdr3_aa: CASSVGTSGRHEQYF
clone_size: -; v_call: TRBV9; j_call: TRBJ2-2; d_call: -; cdr3_nt: TGTGCCAGCAGCGTAACACAGGGGAACACCGGGGAGCTGTTTTTT; cdr3_aa: CASSVTQGNTGELFF
clone_size: -; v_call: TRBV5-1; j_call: TRBJ2-7; d_call: TRBD1; cdr3_nt: TGCGCCAGCAGCTTAGGCCCGGGACAGAATAACGAGCAGTACTTC; cdr3_aa: CASSLGPGQNNEQYF
clone_size: -; v_call: TRBV3-1/TRBV3-2; j_call: TRBJ2-3; d_call: -; cdr3_nt: TGTGCCAGCAGCCTAGGCCCAGATACGCAGTATTTT; cdr3_aa: CASSLGPDTQYF
clone_size: -; v_call: TRBV19; j_call: TRBJ2-1; d_call: TRBD2; cdr3_nt: TGTGCCAGTAGTATAGTTAGACTAGCGGGATCGGGTGAGCAGTTCTTC; cdr3_aa: CASSIVRLAGSGEQFF
clone_size: once; v_call: TRBV4-2; j_call: TRBJ2-7; d_call: -; cdr3_nt: TGTGCCAGCAGCCAAGATATAAATGAAAACTACGAGCAGTACTTC; cdr3_aa: CASSQDINENYEQYF
clone_size: -; v_call: TRBV7-2; j_call: TRBJ2-3; d_call: TRBD2; cdr3_nt: TGTGCCAGCAGCCCGACTAGCGGAGAGGGTTATACGCAGTATTTT; cdr3_aa: CASSPTSGEGYTQYF
clone_size: -; v_call: TRBV2; j_call: TRBJ2-4; d_call: -; cdr3_nt: TGTGCCACTCAGGGTGGAGGTCCCAAAAACATTCAGTACTTC; cdr3_aa: CATQGGGPKNIQYF
clone_size: few; v_call: TRBV12-3/TRBV12-4; j_call: TRBJ2-5; d_call: -; cdr3_nt: TGTGCCAGCAGCCAGGGACGGACCCCCTCTTACTTC; cdr3_aa: CASSQGRTPSYF
clone_size: -; v_call: TRBV12-3/TRBV12-4; j_call: TRBJ2-7; d_call: -; cdr3_nt: TGTGCCAGCACATCAGGGGCCTACGAGCAGTACTTC; cdr3_aa: CASTSGAYEQYF
clone_size: -; v_call: TRBV7-3; j_call: TRBJ2-1; d_call: -; cdr3_nt: TGTGCCAGCAGCTTATTAGGGAGGAGCTCCTACAATGAGCAGTTCTTC; cdr3_aa: CASSLLGRSSYNEQFF
clone_size: -; v_call: TRBV5-1; j_call: TRBJ2-3; d_call: TRBD2; cdr3_nt: TGCGCCAGCAGCTCTACTAGCGGGTTTTTCAACACAGATACGCAGTATTTT; cdr3_aa: CASSSTSGFFNTDTQYF
clone_size: -; v_call: TRBV24-1; j_call: TRBJ2-1; d_call: -; cdr3_nt: TGTGCCACCAGTGTAGGTTACAATGAGCAGTTCTTC; cdr3_aa: CATSVGYNEQFF
clone_size: -; v_call: TRBV15; j_call: TRBJ1-2; d_call: -; cdr3_nt: TGTGCCACCAGCAGAGGAGGGTCCCCCCTGGGAAGCTATGGCTACACCTTC; cdr3_aa: CATSRGGSPLGSYGYTF
clone_size: -; v_call: TRBV7-2; j_call: TRBJ1-6; d_call: TRBD1; cdr3_nt: TGTGCCAGCAGCTTACAGGGGGCAGGGAATTCACCCCTCCACTTT; cdr3_aa: CASSLQGAGNSPLHF
clone_size: -; v_call: TRBV5-1; j_call: TRBJ1-4; d_call: -; cdr3_nt: TGCGCCAGCAGCCAAAATGAAAAACTGTTTTTT; cdr3_aa: CASSQNEKLFF
clone_size: -; v_call: TRBV3-1/TRBV3-2; j_call: TRBJ1-2; d_call: TRBD1; cdr3_nt: TGTGCCAGCAGCCCCGGGACAGGACAGGGAACCTTC; cdr3_aa: CASSPGTGQGTF
clone_size: -; v_call: TRBV7-8; j_call: TRBJ1-1; d_call: -; cdr3_nt: TGTGCCAGCAGCTTTGTATCCCGTCTGGCAGGGATGAACACTGAAGCTTTCTTT; cdr3_aa: CASSFVSRLAGMNTEAFF
clone_size: few; v_call: TRBV6-6; j_call: TRBJ1-2; d_call: TRBD1; cdr3_nt: TGTGCCAGCAGGGGGACAGGGACAGCTAACTATGGCTACACCTTC; cdr3_aa: CASRGTGTANYGYTF
clone_size: -; v_call: TRBV3-1/TRBV3-2; j_call: TRBJ2-3; d_call: TRBD2; cdr3_nt: TGTGCCAGCAGCCAAGGGACTAGCCCTTGCACAGATACGCAGTATTTT; cdr3_aa: CASSQGTSPCTDTQYF
clone_size: -; v_call: TRBV10-3; j_call: TRBJ2-3; d_call: -; cdr3_nt: TGTGCCATCAGTGAGTCGGGGAAGGGCGGCACAGATACGCAGTATTTT; cdr3_aa: CAISESGKGGTDTQYF
clone_size: -; v_call: TRBV5-1; j_call: TRBJ1-5; d_call: -; cdr3_nt: TGCGCCAGCAGCTTGTCGGGGAACGATCAGCCCCAGCATTTT; cdr3_aa: CASSLSGNDQPQHF
clone_size: -; v_call: TRBV29-1; j_call: TRBJ2-7; d_call: -; cdr3_nt: TGCAGCGTTCCGGGCCGGGATTACTACGAGCAGTACTTC; cdr3_aa: CSVPGRDYYEQYF
clone_size: -; v_call: TRBV2; j_call: TRBJ1-4; d_call: TRBD1; cdr3_nt: TGTGCCAGCAGTGTAGGGACAGGGGGACCAACTAATGAAAAACTGTTTTTT; cdr3_aa: CASSVGTGGPTNEKLFF
clone_size: once; v_call: TRBV3-1/TRBV3-2; j_call: TRBJ1-3; d_call: -; cdr3_nt: TGTGCCAGCAGCCAAGAACAGGGTATCGGAAACACCATATATTTT; cdr3_aa: CASSQEQGIGNTIYF
clone_size: -; v_call: TRBV28; j_call: TRBJ2-2; d_call: TRBD2; cdr3_nt: TGTGCCAGCAGTTATGGGAGGGCCTTGGCCGGGGAGCTGTTTTTT; cdr3_aa: CASSYGRALAGELFF
clone_size: -; v_call: TRBV6-5; j_call: TRBJ1-5; d_call: -; cdr3_nt: TGTGCCAGCAAGGAAACGAATAGGGCCAATCAGCCCCAGCATTTT; cdr3_aa: CASKETNRANQPQHF
clone_size: -; v_call: TRBV5-6; j_call: TRBJ2-5; d_call: -; cdr3_nt: TGTGCCAGCAGCGTGAATACCCGCTTCCAAGAGACCCAGTACTTC; cdr3_aa: CASSVNTRFQETQYF
clone_size: -; v_call: TRBV15; j_call: TRBJ1-1; d_call: -; cdr3_nt: TGTGCCACCAGCAGGGGTGAGGCTGAAGCTTTCTTT; cdr3_aa: CATSRGEAEAFF
clone_size: -; v_call: TRBV7-3; j_call: TRBJ2-1; d_call: -; cdr3_nt: TGTGCCAGCAGCTTAATGGGCGGGGTATCCTACAATGAGCAGTTCTTC; cdr3_aa: CASSLMGGVSYNEQFF
clone_size: -; v_call: TRBV5-1; j_call: TRBJ1-2; d_call: -; cdr3_nt: TGCGCCAGCAGCTTTGGAGGGGGCTATGGCTACACCTTC; cdr3_aa: CASSFGGGYGYTF
clone_size: -; v_call: TRBV20-1; j_call: TRBJ1-6; d_call: -; cdr3_nt: TGCAGTGCTAGAGATACTACCCTCCACTTT; cdr3_aa: CSARDTTLHF
clone_size: -; v_call: TRBV6-5; j_call: TRBJ1-1; d_call: -; cdr3_nt: TGTGCCAGCAGTCAGAGTAGAGCTTTCTTT; cdr3_aa: CASSQSRAFF
clone_size: -; v_call: TRBV13; j_call: TRBJ2-1; d_call: -; cdr3_nt: TGTGCCAGCAGCTTAGGAGGAGGCTCACCGAGCAATGAGCAGTTCTTC; cdr3_aa: CASSLGGGSPSNEQFF
clone_size: -; v_call: TRBV5-1; j_call: TRBJ1-2; d_call: -; cdr3_nt: TGCGCCAGCAGCTTGGGCGGAAGCGGCTACACCTTC; cdr3_aa: CASSLGGSGYTF
clone_size: -; v_call: TRBV11-3; j_call: TRBJ2-1; d_call: -; cdr3_nt: TGTGCCAGCAGCTTAGATAAGGGTCATGAGCAGTTCTTC; cdr3_aa: CASSLDKGHEQFF
clone_size: -; v_call: TRBV7-2; j_call: TRBJ1-3; d_call: -; cdr3_nt: TGTGCCAGCAGCTTAGTCAGAAGGAGCTCTGGAAACACCATATATTTT; cdr3_aa: CASSLVRRSSGNTIYF
clone_size: -; v_call: TRBV5-6; j_call: TRBJ1-5; d_call: TRBD1; cdr3_nt: TGTGCCAGCAGCTTGGGGACGGACAGGGGTTGGCAGCCCCAGCATTTT; cdr3_aa: CASSLGTDRGWQPQHF
clone_size: few; v_call: TRBV7-9; j_call: TRBJ1-4; d_call: -; cdr3_nt: TGTGCCAGCAGCAGTCCCCCGGGACATGAAAAACTGTTTTTT; cdr3_aa: CASSSPPGHEKLFF
clone_size: -; v_call: TRBV28; j_call: TRBJ1-2; d_call: -; cdr3_nt: TGTGCCAGCAGTCGTTTGGCTGTTACTAACTATGGCTACACCTTC; cdr3_aa: CASSRLAVTNYGYTF
clone_size: -; v_call: TRBV6-5; j_call: TRBJ1-1; d_call: -; cdr3_nt: TGTGCCGGCTTAGGACGCTCGAGCACTGAAGCTTTCTTT; cdr3_aa: CAGLGRSSTEAFF
clone_size: -; v_call: TRBV9; j_call: TRBJ1-4; d_call: TRBD1; cdr3_nt: TGTGCCAGCAGCGTAGCCCCAGCAGTGGGACAGGGCAATGAAAAACTGTTTTTT; cdr3_aa: CASSVAPAVGQGNEKLFF
clone_size: -; v_call: TRBV6-4; j_call: TRBJ2-7; d_call: -; cdr3_nt: TGTGCCAGCAGTGACTCGAACAGCCCCAGGGGGACAGCAGCGGGTGTTATCTACGAGCAGTACTTC; cdr3_aa: CASSDSNSPRGTAAGVIYEQYF
clone_size: -; v_call: TRBV2; j_call: TRBJ1-1; d_call: -; cdr3_nt: TGTGCCAGCTTACCACACCAGAACACTGAAGCTTTCTTT; cdr3_aa: CASLPHQNTEAFF
clone_size: -; v_call: TRBV27; j_call: TRBJ2-5; d_call: -; cdr3_nt: TGTGCCAGCAGTTTAATGGGGTCCGGAGAGACCCAGTACTTC; cdr3_aa: CASSLMGSGETQYF
clone_size: -; v_call: TRBV29-1; j_call: TRBJ2-3; d_call: -; cdr3_nt: TGCAGCGTTGGCAAGTCCCCCGGATCCATCACAGATACGCAGTATTTT; cdr3_aa: CSVGKSPGSITDTQYF
clone_size: -; v_call: TRBV20-1; j_call: TRBJ2-3; d_call: -; cdr3_nt: TGCAGTGCTAGTCGGGACGCTAGGGGGGATACGCAGTATTTT; cdr3_aa: CSASRDARGDTQYF